The TCR beta chain described here comes from a study of blood T cell repertoires in COVID-19. Study background: Whether acute or convalescent, the COVID-19 samples came from the United States, Italy and Spain.

Germline V CDR1 and CDR2: MNHEY, SVGEGT. The CDR3 runs to 15 residues. Trimming cost V 5 bases and J 0 bases, with 14 bases left between them. Data came from immunoSEQ multiplex PCR; TCRdb stores just in-frame clones and leaves some out. Of some 100,000 clones detected, about 89% appear once; the ten largest clones hold over 15%. The material sequenced was peripheral blood. The chain has TRBV6-2 or TRBV6-3 and TRBJ2-7; weak D call: TRBD1 (5 bases). The sequence was collected from a human donor with acute or convalescent COVID-19. The donor label of this sample is uncertain. The CDR3 spells CASSQDPRGSYEQYF. CDR3 nucleotides: TGTGCCAGCAGTCAGGATCCTAGGGGCTCCTACGAGCAGTACTTC.